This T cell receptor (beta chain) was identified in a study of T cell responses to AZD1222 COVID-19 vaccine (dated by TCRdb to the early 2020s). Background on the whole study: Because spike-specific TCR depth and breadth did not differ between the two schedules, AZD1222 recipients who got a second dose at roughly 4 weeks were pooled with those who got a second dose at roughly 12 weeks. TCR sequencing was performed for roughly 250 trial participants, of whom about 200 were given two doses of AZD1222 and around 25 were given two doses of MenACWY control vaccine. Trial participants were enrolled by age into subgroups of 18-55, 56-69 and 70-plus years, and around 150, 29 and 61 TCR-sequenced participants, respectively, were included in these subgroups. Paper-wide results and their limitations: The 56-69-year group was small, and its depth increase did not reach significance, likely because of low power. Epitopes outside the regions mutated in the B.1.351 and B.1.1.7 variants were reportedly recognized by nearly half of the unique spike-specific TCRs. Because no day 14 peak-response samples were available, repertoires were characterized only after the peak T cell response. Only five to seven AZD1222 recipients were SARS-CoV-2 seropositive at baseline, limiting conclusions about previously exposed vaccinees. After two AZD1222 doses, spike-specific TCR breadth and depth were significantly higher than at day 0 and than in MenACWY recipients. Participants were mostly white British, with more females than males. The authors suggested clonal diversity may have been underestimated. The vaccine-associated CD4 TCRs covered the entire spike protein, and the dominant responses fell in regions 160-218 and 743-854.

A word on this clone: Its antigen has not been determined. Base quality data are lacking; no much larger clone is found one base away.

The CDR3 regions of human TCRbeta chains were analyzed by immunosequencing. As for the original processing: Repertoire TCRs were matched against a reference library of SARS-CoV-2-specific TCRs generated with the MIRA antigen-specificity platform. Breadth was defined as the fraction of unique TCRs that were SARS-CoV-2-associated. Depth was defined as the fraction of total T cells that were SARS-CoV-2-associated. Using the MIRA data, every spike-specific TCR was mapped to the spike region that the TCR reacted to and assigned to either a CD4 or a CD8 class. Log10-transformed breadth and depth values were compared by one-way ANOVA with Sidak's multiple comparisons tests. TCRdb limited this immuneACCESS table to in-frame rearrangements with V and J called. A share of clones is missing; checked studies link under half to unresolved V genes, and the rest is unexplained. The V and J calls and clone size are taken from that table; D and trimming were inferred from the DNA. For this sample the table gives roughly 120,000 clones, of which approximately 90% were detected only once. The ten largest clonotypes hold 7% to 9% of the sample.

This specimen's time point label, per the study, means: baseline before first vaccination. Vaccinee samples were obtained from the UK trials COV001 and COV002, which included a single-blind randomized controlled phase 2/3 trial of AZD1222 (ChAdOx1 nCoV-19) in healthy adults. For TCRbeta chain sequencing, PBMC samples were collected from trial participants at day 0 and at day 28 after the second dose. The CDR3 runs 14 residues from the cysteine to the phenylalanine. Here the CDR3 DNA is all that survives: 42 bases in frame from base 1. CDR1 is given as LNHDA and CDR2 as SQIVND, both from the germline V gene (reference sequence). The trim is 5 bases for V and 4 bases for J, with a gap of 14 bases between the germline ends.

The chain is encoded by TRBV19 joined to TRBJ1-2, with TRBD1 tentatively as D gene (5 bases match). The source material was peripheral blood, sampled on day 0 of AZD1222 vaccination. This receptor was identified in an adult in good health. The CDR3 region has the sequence CASSPQDMAYGYTF. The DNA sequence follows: TGTGCCAGTAGTCCCCAGGACATGGCCTATGGCTACACCTTC.